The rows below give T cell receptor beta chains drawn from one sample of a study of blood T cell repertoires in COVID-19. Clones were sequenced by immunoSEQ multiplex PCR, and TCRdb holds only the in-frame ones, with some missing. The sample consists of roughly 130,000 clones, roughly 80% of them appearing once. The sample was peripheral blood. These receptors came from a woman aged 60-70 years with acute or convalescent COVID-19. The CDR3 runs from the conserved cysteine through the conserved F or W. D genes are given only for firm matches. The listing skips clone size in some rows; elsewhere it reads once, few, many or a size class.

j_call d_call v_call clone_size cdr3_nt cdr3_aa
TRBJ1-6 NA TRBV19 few TGTGCAACGGGGAGGGGGAATAATTCACCCCTCCACTTT CATGRGNNSPLHF
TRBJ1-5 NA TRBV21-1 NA TGTGCCAGCAGCACTCTTACCTTCTTACAGGGGGGGGGTCAGCCCCAGCATTTT CASSTLTFLQGGGQPQHF
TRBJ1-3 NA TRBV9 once TGTGCCAGCAGCGTAGACGCTCTGTCAGCTGGAAACACCATATATTTT CASSVDALSAGNTIYF
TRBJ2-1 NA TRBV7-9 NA TGTGCCAGCAGCTTAGAAGGGGGTTACAGTGAGCAGTTCTTC CASSLEGGYSEQFF
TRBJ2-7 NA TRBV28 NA TGTGCCAGCAGTTTTTACGAGTACGAGCAGTACTTC CASSFYEYEQYF
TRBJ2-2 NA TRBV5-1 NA TGCGCCAGCACAAATTCCGGGGAGCTGTTTTTT CASTNSGELFF
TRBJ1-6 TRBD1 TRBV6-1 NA TGTGCCAGCAGTGAAGCGCCGGGACAGGGAGAGCTCCTCCACTTT CASSEAPGQGELLHF
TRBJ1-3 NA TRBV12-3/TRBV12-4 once TGTGCCAGCAGTTATCAAGGAAACACCATATATTTT CASSYQGNTIYF
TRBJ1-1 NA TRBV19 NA TGTGCCAGTAGTTTAACAGGGAGCACTGAAGCTTTCTTT CASSLTGSTEAFF
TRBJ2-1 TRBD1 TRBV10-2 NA TGCGCCAGCAGTGAGCCCCCCAGGACAGGGTCGAAGATGCATGAGCAGTTCTTC CASSEPPRTGSKMHEQFF
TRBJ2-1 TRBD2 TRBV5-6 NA TGTGCCAGCCTCCCCGGGGGACTAGCACAATACAATGAGCAGTTCTTC CASLPGGLAQYNEQFF
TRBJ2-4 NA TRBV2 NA TGTGCCAGCAGTGAATTCAGCGTTGGTATTCAGTACTTC CASSEFSVGIQYF
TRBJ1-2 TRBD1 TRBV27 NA TGTGCCAGCAGTTTAAGCACCACAGGGGATGGTGGCTACACCTTC CASSLSTTGDGGYTF
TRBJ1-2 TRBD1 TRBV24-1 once TGTGCCACCAGTGATTTGGGACAGGGGGTGGATGGCTACACCTTC CATSDLGQGVDGYTF
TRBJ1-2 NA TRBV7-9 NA TGTGCCAGCAGCTTATTGGTAACAGCCTCAGTGGATGATGGCTACACCTTC CASSLLVTASVDDGYTF
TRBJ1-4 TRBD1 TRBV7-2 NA TGTGCCAGCAGCCTACAGGGGGGGGCTAATGAAAAACTGTTTTTT CASSLQGGANEKLFF
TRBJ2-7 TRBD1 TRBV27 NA TGTGCCAGCAGTCCCGGGACAGGCTACGAGCAGTACTTC CASSPGTGYEQYF
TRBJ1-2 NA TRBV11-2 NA TGTGCCAGCAGCTTAAGTCAGGCGACCGATGGCTACACCTTC CASSLSQATDGYTF
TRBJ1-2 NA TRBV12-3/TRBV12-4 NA TGTGCCAGCAGTTCGGGACAAGGGTATGGCTACACCTTC CASSSGQGYGYTF
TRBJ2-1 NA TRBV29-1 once TGCAGCGTGACCCCAGGGGCCTACAATGAGCAGTTCTTC CSVTPGAYNEQFF
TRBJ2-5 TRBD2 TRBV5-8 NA TGTGCCAGCAGCGGCGGACTAGATCGGAAGGAGACCCAGTACTTC CASSGGLDRKETQYF
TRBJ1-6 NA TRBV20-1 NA TGCAGTGCTAGTACCGGGACTCCCGGGGATGGATCACCCCTCCACTTT CSASTGTPGDGSPLHF
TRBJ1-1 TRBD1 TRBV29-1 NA TGCAGCGTCTACAGGGGTCCCCTCCCTAGTCGGACTGAAGCTTTCTTT CSVYRGPLPSRTEAFF
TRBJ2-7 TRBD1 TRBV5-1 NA TGCGCCAGCAGCGCAATACAGGGGAGCGGCTACGAGCAGTACTTC CASSAIQGSGYEQYF
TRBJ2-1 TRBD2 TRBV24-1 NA TGTGCCACCAGTGTTACCAGCGGGGGGGCTGAGCAGTTCTTC CATSVTSGGAEQFF
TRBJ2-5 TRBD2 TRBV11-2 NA TGTGCCAGCAGCTTTACTAGCGGGGGGGCTCCAGAGACCCAGTACTTC CASSFTSGGAPETQYF
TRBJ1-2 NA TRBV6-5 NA TGTGCCAGCAGTTCCCCAAACAGCTATGGCTACACCTTC CASSSPNSYGYTF
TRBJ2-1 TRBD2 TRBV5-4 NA TGTGCCAGCAGCTTGGCGGCTAGCGGTACTTCGGAGCAGTTCTTC CASSLAASGTSEQFF
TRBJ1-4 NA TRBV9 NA TGTGCCAGCAGCGGGGAGGTCGGAAAACTGTTTTTT CASSGEVGKLFF
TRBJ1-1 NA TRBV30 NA TGTGCCTGGAGTGGACTTGTGAACACTGAAGCTTTCTTT CAWSGLVNTEAFF
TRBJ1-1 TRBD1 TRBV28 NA TGTGCCAGCAGTTTACGGGACAGGAGCTTCTTT CASSLRDRSFF
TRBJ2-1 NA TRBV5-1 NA TGCGCCAGCAGCTTACAGACTAGTAGTAATGAGCAGTTCTTC CASSLQTSSNEQFF
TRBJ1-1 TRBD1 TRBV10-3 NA TGTGCCATCAGTGATGGGACAGTGAACACTGAAGCTTTCTTT CAISDGTVNTEAFF
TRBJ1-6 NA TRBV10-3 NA TGTGCCATCGGGGCACCGAGCTCCTATAATTCACCCCTCCACTTT CAIGAPSSYNSPLHF
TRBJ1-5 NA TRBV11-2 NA TGTGCCAGCAGCTTAACGAGCGGGGGCGGACAGCCCCAGCATTTT CASSLTSGGGQPQHF
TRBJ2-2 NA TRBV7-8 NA TGTGCCAGCAGCTTAGGGACAGCCGGGGAGCTGTTTTTT CASSLGTAGELFF
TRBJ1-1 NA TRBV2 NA TGTGCCAGCAGTGACGACAGCACTGAAGCTTTCTTT CASSDDSTEAFF
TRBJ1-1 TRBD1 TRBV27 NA TGTGCCAGCAGTGCCCTGACAGGGGGCCCCCGTAGAACTGAAGCTTTCTTT CASSALTGGPRRTEAFF
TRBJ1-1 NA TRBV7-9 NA TGTGCCAGCAGCTCCAAACAGGGTTCAATAGCTTTCTTT CASSSKQGSIAFF
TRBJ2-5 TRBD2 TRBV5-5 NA TGTGCCAGCAGCTTGGGGGGAGGGGAGGAGACCCAGTACTTC CASSLGGGEETQYF
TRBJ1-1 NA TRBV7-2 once TGTGCCAGCAGCTTAGGATCGCTAGCTGAAGCTTTCTTT CASSLGSLAEAFF
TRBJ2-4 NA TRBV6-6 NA TGTGCCAGCAGTCGCTCCTCCGGGATCCTAGCCAAAAACATTCAGTACTTC CASSRSSGILAKNIQYF
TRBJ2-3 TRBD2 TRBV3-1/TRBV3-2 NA TGTGCCAGCAGCCAACGGGGCGGACTAGCGGGAAAAGATACGCAGTATTTT CASSQRGGLAGKDTQYF
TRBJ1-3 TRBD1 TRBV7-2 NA TGTGCCAGCAGCCCCTCAGGGGGGACTGGAAACACCATATATTTT CASSPSGGTGNTIYF
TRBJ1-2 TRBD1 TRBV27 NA TGTGCCAGCAGTGTGACAGGGGTGAAGAGTGGCTACACCTTC CASSVTGVKSGYTF